A selection of T cell receptor beta chains follows, all from one sample in a study of liver allograft versus peripheral blood T cells. MiXCR, run by TCRdb on the reads, gives a single entry per CDR3 protein. The sample has 3,500 to 4,500 distinct CDR3 sequences, 13% to 15% seen once. Every receptor here comes from a human patient who had a liver transplant. A subset of T cells may come from the graft donor. Each CDR3 is given with its conserved first and last residue. D genes are given only for firm matches. Size is stated for part of the rows, as once, few or many counts, or as a class when the clone is expanded.

clone_size d_call j_call v_call cdr3_nt cdr3_aa
large NA TRBJ1-4 TRBV6-2/TRBV6-3 TGTGCCAGCAGTTACCAGCGAGGGTTTAAGGCAACTAATGAAAAACTGTTTTTT CASSYQRGFKATNEKLFF
few TRBD1 TRBJ2-3 TRBV9 TGTGCCAGCAGCACCCCCGGGACAGGGAATGTCCAACCGTCCTTAGCACAGATACGCGGACAGTATTTT CASSTPGTGNVQPSLAQIRGQYF
many NA TRBJ2-7 TRBV5-6 TGTGCCAGCAGCTTCGACATGAGCTCCTACGAGCAGTACTTC CASSFDMSSYEQYF
medium-sized NA TRBJ1-2 TRBV5-6 TGTGCCAGCAGCTACTCGGATGGCTACACCTTC CASSYSDGYTF
medium-sized NA TRBJ1-5 TRBV28 TGTGCCAGCAGATCATGGCGGGATCAGCCCCAGCATTTT CASRSWRDQPQHF
medium-sized NA TRBJ1-1 TRBV10-3 TGTGCCATCAGTGAGGCGGGGACCCCAAGGGCCACTGAAGCTTTCTTT CAISEAGTPRATEAFF
many NA TRBJ2-7 TRBV12-3/TRBV12-4 TGTGCCAGCAGTTTCGGACTTTACGAGCAGTACTTC CASSFGLYEQYF
medium-sized TRBD1 TRBJ2-1 TRBV6-6 TGTGCCAGCAGTTATGGACAGGCCCCCAATGAGCAGTTCTTC CASSYGQAPNEQFF
few NA TRBJ2-7 TRBV7-9 TGTGCCAGCAGCTTAGGGGTCTACGAGCAGTACTTC CASSLGVYEQYF
many NA TRBJ2-1 TRBV20-1 TGCAGTGCTAAGGCAGGGCCTCCGGACAATGAGCAGTTCTTC CSAKAGPPDNEQFF
NA TRBD2 TRBJ2-7 TRBV9 TGTGCCAGCAGCGTAGCTACAGGGACTAGCGGGAGGGCCTCCGAGCAGTACTTC CASSVATGTSGRASEQYF
medium-sized NA TRBJ1-2 TRBV6-1 TGTGCCAGCAGTGAATGGGTACAGGGTACTAACTATGGCTACACCTTC CASSEWVQGTNYGYTF
medium-sized NA TRBJ2-1 TRBV7-9 TGTGCCAGCAGCCTACTTAGGGGTAACGATGAGCAGTTCTTC CASSLLRGNDEQFF
NA NA TRBJ1-1 TRBV28 TGTGCCAGCAGAGCGTACACTGAAGCTTTCTTT CASRAYTEAFF
medium-sized NA TRBJ1-3 TRBV3-1 TGTGCCAGCCGAGGCTCTGGAAACACCATATATTTT CASRGSGNTIYF
medium-sized TRBD1 TRBJ1-1 TRBV28 TGTGCCAGCAGAAAAAACAGGGGCTTCGAAGCTTTCTTT CASRKNRGFEAFF
many NA TRBJ2-7 TRBV20-1 TGCAGTGCTTCAACCCAACAGGGTCCCGTGGGGGAGCAGTACTTC CSASTQQGPVGEQYF